The 3 T cell receptor beta chains given below trace back to one sample, sequenced in a study of T-cell reconstitution after alpha-beta-depleted transplantation in children. As it was prepared, the TCRbeta library received unique molecular identifiers. TCRdb passed the PCR reads through MiXCR, listing each CDR3 protein once. The sample carries 480,000 or so distinct CDR3 sequences, over 9.5% recorded once. Sample: PBMCs, taken before TCRalphabeta/CD19-depleted stem cell transplant. The receptors here all came from a child between 2 and 9 years old with inherited bone marrow failure, due to receive a stem cell transplant.

This clonotype came up many times. V and J are TRBV5-1 and TRBJ2-1, with no clear D. The CDR3 runs 14 residues. Trimming took 3 bases from V and 5 from J, leaving 12 bases between them. From germline, CDR1 is SGHRS and CDR2 YFSETQ. The CDR3 loop is CASSSSAPNNEQFF. The CDR3 region has the DNA TGCGCCAGCAGCTCCTCGGCCCCAAACAATGAGCAGTTCTTC.

This rearrangement joins TRBV4-1 to TRBJ2-1; 8 bases line up with TRBD2. The CDR3 has 16 residues. V shed 1 base and J 4 bases; nucleotides not matched to a gene: 6. Germline lookup yields CDR1 MGHRA and CDR2 YSYEKL. As DNA, the CDR3 is TGCGCCAGCAGCCAAGTTGGGACTAGGCTTTACAATGAGCAGTTCTTC. Its translation: CASSQVGTRLYNEQFF.

This clonotype was detected ten times or more. V is TRBV3-1 and J is TRBJ1-1; 7 bases agree with TRBD1. CDR3 length: 16 amino acids. V lost 1 base to trimming and J lost 4 bases; unmatched junction nucleotides: 9. CDR1 LGHDT and CDR2 YNNKEL come from the germline V gene (reference sequence). CDR3 loop: CASSQGQGRGGTEAFF. The CDR3 DNA reads TGTGCCAGCAGCCAAGGACAGGGTAGGGGCGGCACTGAAGCTTTCTTT.